The sequence of this T cell receptor (beta chain) was determined in a study of OX40 agonist ivuxolimab in advanced cancers. Study summary: Three patients had partial responses: one hepatocellular carcinoma, two cutaneous melanoma.

With 1 base removed from V and 1 base from J, the gap between germline ends came to 13 bases. The CDR3 is made up of 16 amino acids. CDR1 is MDHEN and CDR2 is SYDVKM in the germline V gene. General observations from the study: Mean expanded clone counts were higher in CD8+ than CD4+ T cells. In a subset of nonresponders, normalized T-cell clonal expansion was also low.

A remark on this clone: The antigen remains undetermined.

Here immunoSEQ multiplex PCR was the method, and the copy in TCRdb shows in-frame clones only, minus some. The sample records some 90,000 clones, about 93% being singletons. The sequence was obtained from an adult with an advanced solid tumor such as melanoma, head and neck, liver or kidney cancer. The J gene is TRBJ1-2, the V gene TRBV28; perhaps TRBD1 as D (6 bases). The input for sequencing was CD4+ or CD8+ T cells sorted from blood, taken in a trial of the OX40 agonist ivuxolimab. Here the CDR3 DNA reads TGTGCCAGCAGTTTATATACGACAGGACTTAACTATGGCTACACCTTC. Translation gives CASSLYTTGLNYGYTF.